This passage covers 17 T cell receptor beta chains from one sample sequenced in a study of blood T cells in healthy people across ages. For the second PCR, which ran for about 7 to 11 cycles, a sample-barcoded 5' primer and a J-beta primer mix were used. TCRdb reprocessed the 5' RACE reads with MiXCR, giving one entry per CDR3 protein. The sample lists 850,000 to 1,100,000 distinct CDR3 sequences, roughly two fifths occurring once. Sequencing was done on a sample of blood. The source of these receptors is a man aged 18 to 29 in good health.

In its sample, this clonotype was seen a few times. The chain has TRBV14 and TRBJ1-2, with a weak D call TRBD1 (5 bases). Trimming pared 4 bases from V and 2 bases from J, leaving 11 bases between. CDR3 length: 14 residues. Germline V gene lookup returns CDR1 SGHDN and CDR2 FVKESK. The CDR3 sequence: CASSPDTSNYGYTF. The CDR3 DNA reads TGTGCCAGCAGCCCGGACACCTCCAACTATGGCTACACCTTC. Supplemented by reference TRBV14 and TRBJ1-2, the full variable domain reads EAGVTQFPSHSVIEKGQTVTLRCDPISGHDNLYWYRRVMGKEIKFLLHFVKESKQDESGMPNNRFLAERTGGTYSTLKVQPAELEDSGVYFCASSPDTSNYGYTFGSGTRLTVV.

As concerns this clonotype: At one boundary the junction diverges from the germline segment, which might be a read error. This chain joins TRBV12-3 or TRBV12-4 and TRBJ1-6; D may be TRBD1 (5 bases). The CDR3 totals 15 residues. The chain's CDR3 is CASSLRDWGNSPPHF. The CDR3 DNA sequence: TGTGCCAGCAGTTTAAGGGACTGGGGTAATTCACCCCCCCACTTT.

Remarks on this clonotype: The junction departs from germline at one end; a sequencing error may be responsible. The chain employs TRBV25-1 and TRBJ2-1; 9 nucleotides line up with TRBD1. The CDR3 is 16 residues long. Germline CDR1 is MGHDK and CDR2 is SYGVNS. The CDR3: CASSESAGQGYYEQFF. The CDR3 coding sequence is TGTGCCAGCAGTGAATCGGCGGGACAGGGCTACTATGAGCAGTTCTTC.

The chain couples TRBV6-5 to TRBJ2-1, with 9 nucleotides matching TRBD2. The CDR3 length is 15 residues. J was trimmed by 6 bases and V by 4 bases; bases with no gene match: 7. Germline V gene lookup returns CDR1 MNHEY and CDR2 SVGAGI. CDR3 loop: CASSSGTSYGNEQFF. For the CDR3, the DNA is TGTGCCAGCAGTTCCGGGACTAGCTACGGCAATGAGCAGTTCTTC.

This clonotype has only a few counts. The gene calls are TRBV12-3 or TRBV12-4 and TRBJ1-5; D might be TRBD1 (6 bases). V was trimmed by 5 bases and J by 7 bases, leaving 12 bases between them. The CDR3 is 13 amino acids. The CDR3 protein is CASSPTGLQPQHF. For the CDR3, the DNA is TGTGCCAGCAGTCCCACAGGGTTGCAGCCCCAGCATTTT.

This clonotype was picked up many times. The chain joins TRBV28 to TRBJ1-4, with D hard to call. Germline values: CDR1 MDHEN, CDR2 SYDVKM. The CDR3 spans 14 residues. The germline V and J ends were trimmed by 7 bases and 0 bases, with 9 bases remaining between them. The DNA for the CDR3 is TGTGCCAGCAACCCGTACACAACTAATGAAAAACTGTTTTTT. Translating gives CASNPYTTNEKLFF.

CDR3 in amino acids: CASRFNPGLAGSEQFF. The CDR3 nucleotides read TGTGCCAGCAGATTTAATCCGGGACTAGCGGGATCCGAGCAGTTCTTC. The chain carries TRBV7-2 and TRBJ2-1; 13 bases are shared with TRBD2. Per the germline V gene, CDR1 is SGHTA and CDR2 is FQGNSA. The CDR3 has 16 amino acids. J lost 10 bases, V lost 6 bases, and 12 bases had no gene match.

The CDR3 reads CASSVGTDIRNEKLFF. CDR3 coding DNA: TGCGCCAGCAGCGTTGGGACGGATATACGAAATGAAAAACTGTTTTTT. The chain has TRBV5-1 and TRBJ1-4, with a tentative D call TRBD1 (5 bases). The V and J ends lost 4 bases and 5 bases respectively, with 18 bases between them. The CDR3 extends over 16 amino acids. CDR1 SGHRS and CDR2 YFSETQ come from the germline V gene.

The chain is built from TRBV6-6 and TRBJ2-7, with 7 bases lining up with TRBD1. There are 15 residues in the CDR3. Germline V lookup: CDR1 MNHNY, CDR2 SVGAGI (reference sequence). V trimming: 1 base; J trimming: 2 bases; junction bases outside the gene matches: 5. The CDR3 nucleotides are TGTGCCAGCAGTTACTTCGGACAGGAAGCCTACGAGCAGTACTTC. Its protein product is CASSYFGQEAYEQYF.

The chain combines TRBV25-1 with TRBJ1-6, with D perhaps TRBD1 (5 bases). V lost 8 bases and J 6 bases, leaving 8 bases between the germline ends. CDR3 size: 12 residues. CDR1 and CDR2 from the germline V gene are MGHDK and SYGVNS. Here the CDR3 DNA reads TGTGCCAGCGCAGACAGTAATTCACCCCTCCACTTT. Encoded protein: CASADSNSPLHF.

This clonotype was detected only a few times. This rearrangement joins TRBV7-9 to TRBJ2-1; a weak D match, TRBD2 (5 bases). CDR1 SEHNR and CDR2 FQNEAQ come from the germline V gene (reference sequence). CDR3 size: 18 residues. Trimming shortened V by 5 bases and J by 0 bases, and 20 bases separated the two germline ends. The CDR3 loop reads CASSPMGGRVYSYNEQFF. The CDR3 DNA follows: TGTGCCAGCAGCCCAATGGGTGGGCGGGTGTACTCCTACAATGAGCAGTTCTTC.

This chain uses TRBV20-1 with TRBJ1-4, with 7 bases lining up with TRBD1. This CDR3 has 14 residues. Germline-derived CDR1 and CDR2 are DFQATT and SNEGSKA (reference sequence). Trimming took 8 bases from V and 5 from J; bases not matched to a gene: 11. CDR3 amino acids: CSPTPTGPNEKLFF. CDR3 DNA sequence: TGCAGTCCGACTCCGACAGGGCCCAATGAAAAACTGTTTTTT.

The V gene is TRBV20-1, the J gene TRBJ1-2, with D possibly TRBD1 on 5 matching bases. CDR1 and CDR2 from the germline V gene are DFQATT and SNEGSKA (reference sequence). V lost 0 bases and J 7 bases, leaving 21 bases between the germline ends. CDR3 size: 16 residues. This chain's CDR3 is CSARDGADLGRSGYTF. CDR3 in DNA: TGCAGTGCTAGAGATGGGGCAGATTTGGGACGGAGTGGCTACACCTTC.

In nucleotides, the CDR3 is TGTGCCAGCAGCCAAGCCTACACAGATACGCAGTATTTT. Its translation is CASSQAYTDTQYF. The rearrangement links TRBV14 to TRBJ2-3; no reliable D call. V lost 1 base to trimming and J lost 2 bases, with 4 bases between them. Germline lookup yields CDR1 SGHDN and CDR2 FVKESK. This CDR3 is 13 amino acids long.

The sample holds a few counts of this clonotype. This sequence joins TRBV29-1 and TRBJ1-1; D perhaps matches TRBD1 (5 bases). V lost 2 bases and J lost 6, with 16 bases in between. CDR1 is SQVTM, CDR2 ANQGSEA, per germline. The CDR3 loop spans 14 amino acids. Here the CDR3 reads CSVELRGRDAEAFF. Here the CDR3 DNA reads TGCAGCGTTGAATTACGGGGGAGGGACGCTGAAGCTTTCTTT.

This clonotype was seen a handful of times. The CDR3 sequence: CASSLGGPADTQYF. CDR3 nucleotide sequence: TGTGCCAGCAGCTTAGGAGGGCCGGCAGATACGCAGTATTTT. The chain links TRBV7-9 to TRBJ2-3; D is perhaps TRBD2 (5 bases). CDR3 length: 14 residues. Trimming cost V 1 base and J 4 bases, with 9 bases left between them. In germline, CDR1 is SEHNR, CDR2 FQNEAQ (reference sequence).

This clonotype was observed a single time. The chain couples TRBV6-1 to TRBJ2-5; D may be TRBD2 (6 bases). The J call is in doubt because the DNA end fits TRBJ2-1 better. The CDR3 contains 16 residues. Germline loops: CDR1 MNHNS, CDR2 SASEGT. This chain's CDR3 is CASSEYGGKFQETQFF. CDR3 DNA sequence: TGTGCCAGCAGTGAATACGGAGGGAAGTTCCAAGAGACCCAGTTCTTC.